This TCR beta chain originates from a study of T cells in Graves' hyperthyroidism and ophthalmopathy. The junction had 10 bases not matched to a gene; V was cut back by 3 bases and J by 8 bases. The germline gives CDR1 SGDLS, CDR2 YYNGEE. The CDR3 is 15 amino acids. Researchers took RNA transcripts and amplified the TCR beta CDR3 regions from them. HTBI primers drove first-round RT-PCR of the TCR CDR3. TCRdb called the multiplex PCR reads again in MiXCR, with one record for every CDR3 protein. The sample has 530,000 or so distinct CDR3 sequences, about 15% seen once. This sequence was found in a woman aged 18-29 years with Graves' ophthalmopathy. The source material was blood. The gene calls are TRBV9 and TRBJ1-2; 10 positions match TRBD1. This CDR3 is CASSARDRGRGGYTF. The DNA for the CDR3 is TGTGCCAGCAGCGCCCGAGACAGGGGGCGGGGAGGCTACACCTTC.